Listed here is a single T cell receptor beta chain. Its antigen is unknown. This table comes from immunoSEQ multiplex PCR, and its TCRdb copy is limited to in-frame clones, with some not included. The sample yields roughly 2,200 clones, roughly nine tenths seen once. Germline CDR1 reads SEHNR; CDR2 reads FQNEAQ (reference sequence). The CDR3 spans 14 residues. The ends were cut back, 2 bases at V and 7 bases at J, with 14 bases in the middle. The data were obtained in a study of T cell clonotyping in hematopoietic cell transplantation. General study findings and limits: At the given depth, recipient repertoires were over 95% de novo clonotypes. Broader posttransplant TCR repertoire diversity was predicted by graft donor and pretransplant recipient Inverse Simpson Index values.

The clonotype comes from a man aged 35-49 years in good health. Some clones in this sample may be carry-over from other donors' samples. What was sequenced was peripheral blood mononuclear cells. The rearrangement joins TRBV7-9 to TRBJ1-1, with a weak D call TRBD1 (5 bases). DNA for the CDR3: TGTGCCAGCAGCTTATATGGAGGGGACGGTGAAGCTTTCTTT. This sequence encodes CASSLYGGDGEAFF.